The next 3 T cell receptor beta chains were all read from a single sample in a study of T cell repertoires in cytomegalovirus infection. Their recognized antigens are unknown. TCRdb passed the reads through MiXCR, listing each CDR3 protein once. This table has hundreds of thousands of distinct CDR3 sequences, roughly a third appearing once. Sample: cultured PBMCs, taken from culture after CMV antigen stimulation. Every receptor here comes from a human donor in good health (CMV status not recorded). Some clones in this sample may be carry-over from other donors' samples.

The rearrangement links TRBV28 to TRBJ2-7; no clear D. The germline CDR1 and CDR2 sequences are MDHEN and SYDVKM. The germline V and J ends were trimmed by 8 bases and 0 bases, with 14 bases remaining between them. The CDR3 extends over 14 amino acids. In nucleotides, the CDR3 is TGTGCCAGCGCAGTTCGGGCCCACTCCTACGAGCAGTACTTC. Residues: CASAVRAHSYEQYF.

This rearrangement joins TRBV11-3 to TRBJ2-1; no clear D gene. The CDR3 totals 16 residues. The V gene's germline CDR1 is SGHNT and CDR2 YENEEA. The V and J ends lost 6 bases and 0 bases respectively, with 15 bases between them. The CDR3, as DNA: TGTGCCAGCAGGCCCCGACATCGGAGCTCCTACAATGAGCAGTTCTTC. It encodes CASRPRHRSSYNEQFF.

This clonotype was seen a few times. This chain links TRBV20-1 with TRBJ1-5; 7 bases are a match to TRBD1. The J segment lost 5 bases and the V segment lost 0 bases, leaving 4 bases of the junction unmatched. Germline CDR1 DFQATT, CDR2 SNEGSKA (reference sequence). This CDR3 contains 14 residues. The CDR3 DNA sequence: TGCAGTGCTAGAGATCCTGGGACAGATCAGCCCCAGCATTTT. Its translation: CSARDPGTDQPQHF.